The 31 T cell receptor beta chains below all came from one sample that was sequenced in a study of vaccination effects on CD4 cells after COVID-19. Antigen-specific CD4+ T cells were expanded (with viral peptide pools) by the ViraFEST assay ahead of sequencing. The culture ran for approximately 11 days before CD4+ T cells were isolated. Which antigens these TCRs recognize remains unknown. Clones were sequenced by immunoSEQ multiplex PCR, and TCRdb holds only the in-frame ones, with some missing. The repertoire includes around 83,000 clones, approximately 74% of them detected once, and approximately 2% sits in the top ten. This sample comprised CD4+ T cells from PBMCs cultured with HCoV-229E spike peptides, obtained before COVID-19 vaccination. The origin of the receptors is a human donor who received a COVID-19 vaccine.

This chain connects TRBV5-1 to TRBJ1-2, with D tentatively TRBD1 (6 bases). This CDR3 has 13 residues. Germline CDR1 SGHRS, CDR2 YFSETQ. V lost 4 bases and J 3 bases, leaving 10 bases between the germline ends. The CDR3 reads CASSVEGDYGYTF. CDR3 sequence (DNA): TGCGCCAGCAGCGTGGAGGGGGACTATGGCTACACCTTC.

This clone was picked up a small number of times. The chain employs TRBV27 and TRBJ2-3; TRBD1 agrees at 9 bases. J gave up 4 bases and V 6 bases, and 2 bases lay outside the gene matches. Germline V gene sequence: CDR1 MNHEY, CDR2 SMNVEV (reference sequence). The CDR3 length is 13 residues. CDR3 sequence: CASRRQGADTQYF. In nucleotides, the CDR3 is TGTGCCAGCAGGAGACAGGGGGCAGATACGCAGTATTTT.

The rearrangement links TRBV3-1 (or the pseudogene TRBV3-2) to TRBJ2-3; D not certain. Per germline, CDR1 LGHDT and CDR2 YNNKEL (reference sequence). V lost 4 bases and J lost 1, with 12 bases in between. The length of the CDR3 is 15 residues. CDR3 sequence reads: CASSRPLGGTDTQYF. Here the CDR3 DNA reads TGTGCCAGCAGCCGCCCCCTAGGTGGCACAGATACGCAGTATTTT.

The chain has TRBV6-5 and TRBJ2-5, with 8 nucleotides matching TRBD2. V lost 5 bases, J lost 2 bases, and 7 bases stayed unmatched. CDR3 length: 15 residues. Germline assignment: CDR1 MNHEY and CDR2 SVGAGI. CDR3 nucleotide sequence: TGTGCCAGCAGTCCCACCCGGGGGGGACAAGAGACCCAGTACTTC. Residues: CASSPTRGGQETQYF.

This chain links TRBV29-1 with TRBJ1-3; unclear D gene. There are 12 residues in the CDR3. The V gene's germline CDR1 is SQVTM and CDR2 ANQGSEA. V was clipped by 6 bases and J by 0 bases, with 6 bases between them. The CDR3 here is CSVNPSGNTIYF. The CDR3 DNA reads TGCAGCGTCAACCCCTCTGGAAACACCATATATTTT.

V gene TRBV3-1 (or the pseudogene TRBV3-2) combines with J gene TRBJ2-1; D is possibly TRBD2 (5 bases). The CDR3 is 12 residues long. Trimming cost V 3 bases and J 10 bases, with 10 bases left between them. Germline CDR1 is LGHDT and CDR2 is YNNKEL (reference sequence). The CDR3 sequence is CASSHLGNEQFF. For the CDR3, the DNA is TGTGCCAGCAGCCACCTCGGGAACGAGCAGTTCTTC.

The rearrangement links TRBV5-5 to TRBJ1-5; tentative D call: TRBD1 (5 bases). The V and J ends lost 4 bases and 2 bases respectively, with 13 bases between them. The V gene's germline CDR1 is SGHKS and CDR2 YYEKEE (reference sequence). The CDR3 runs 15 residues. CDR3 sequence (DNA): TGTGCCAGCAGCAGGGACGGTATGGGCAATCAGCCCCAGCATTTT. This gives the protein CASSRDGMGNQPQHF.

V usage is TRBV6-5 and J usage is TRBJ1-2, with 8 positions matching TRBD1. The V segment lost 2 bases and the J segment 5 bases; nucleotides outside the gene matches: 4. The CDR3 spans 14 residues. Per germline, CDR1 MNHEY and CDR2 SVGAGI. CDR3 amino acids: CASSYNRGYYGYTF. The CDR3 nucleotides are TGTGCCAGCAGTTACAACAGGGGGTATTATGGCTACACCTTC.

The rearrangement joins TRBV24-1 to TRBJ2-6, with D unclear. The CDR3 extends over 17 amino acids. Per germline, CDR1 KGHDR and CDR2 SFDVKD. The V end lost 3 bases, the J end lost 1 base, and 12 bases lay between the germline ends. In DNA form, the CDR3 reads TGTGCCACCAGTGATCCTCGGATCCCGTCTGGGGCCAACGTCCTGACTTTC. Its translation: CATSDPRIPSGANVLTF.

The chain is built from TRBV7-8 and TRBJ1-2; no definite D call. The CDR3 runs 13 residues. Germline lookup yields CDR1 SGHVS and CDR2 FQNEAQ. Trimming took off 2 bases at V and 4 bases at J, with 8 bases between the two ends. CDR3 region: CASSLSSSYGYTF. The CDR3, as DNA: TGTGCCAGCAGCTTAAGCAGTTCCTATGGCTACACCTTC.

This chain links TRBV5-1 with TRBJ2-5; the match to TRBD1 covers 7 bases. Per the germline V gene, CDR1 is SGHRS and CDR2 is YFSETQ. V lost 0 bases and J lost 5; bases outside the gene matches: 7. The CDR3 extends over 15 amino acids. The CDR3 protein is CASSLGDRVVETQYF. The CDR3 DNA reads TGCGCCAGCAGCTTGGGCGACAGGGTAGTCGAGACCCAGTACTTC. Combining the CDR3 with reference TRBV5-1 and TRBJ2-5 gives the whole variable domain KAGVTQTPRYLIKTRGQQVTLSCSPISGHRSVSWYQQTPGQGLQFLFEYFSETQRNKGNFPGRFSGRQFSNSRSEMNVSTLELGDSALYLCASSLGDRVVETQYFGPGTRLLVL.

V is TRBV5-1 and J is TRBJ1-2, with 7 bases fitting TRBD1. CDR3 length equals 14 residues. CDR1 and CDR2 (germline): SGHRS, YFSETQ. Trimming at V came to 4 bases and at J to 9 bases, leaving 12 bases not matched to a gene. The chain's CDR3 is CASSGTVGTESYTF. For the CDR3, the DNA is TGCGCCAGCAGCGGAACGGTCGGGACAGAGAGCTACACCTTC.

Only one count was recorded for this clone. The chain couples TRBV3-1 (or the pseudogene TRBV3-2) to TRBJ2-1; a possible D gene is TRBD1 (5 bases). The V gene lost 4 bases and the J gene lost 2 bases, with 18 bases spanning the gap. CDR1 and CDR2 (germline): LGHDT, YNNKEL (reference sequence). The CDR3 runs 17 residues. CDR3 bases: TGTGCCAGCAGCCTATCCCCGTATGACAGCGCCTACAATGAGCAGTTCTTC. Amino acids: CASSLSPYDSAYNEQFF.

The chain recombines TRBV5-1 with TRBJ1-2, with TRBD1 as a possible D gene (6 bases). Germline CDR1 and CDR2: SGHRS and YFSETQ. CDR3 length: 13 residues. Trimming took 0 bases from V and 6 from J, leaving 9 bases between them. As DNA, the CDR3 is TGCGCCAGCAGCTTGGCAGGGGCCAATGGCTACACCTTC. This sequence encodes CASSLAGANGYTF.

The CDR3 DNA reads as TGTGCCAGCACGGGGGGTGGAAACACCATATATTTT. It yields the protein CASTGGGNTIYF. The J gene is TRBJ1-3, the V gene TRBV12-3 or TRBV12-4; maybe TRBD1 (5 bases). V lost 7 bases, J lost 3 bases, and 7 bases lay in between. The length of the CDR3 is 12 residues.

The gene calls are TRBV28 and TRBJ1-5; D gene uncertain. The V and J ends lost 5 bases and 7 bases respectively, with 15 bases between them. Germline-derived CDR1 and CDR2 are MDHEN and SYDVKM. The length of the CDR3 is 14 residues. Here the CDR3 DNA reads TGTGCCAGCAGTCCCCCAGCCATGATCCAGCCCCAGCATTTT. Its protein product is CASSPPAMIQPQHF.

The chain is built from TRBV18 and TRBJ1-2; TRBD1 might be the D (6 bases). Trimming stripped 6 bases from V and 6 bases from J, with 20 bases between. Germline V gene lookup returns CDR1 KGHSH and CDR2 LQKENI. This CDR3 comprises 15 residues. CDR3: CASSRSGGHLDGYTF. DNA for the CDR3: TGTGCCAGCTCTCGGTCTGGGGGGCATCTAGATGGCTACACCTTC.

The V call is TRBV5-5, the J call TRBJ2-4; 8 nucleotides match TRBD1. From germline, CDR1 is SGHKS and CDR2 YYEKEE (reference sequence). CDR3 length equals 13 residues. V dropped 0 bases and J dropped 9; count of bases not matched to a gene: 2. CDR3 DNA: TGTGCCAGCAGCTTGGGGACAGGGTCCATTCAGTACTTC. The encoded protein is CASSLGTGSIQYF.

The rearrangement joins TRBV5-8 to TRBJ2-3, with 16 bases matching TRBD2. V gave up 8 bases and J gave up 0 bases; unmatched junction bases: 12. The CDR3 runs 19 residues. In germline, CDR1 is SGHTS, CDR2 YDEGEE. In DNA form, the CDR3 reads TGTGCCAGTCCCACGGGACTAGCGGGGGGGCCAATAAGCACAGATACGCAGTATTTT. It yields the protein CASPTGLAGGPISTDTQYF.

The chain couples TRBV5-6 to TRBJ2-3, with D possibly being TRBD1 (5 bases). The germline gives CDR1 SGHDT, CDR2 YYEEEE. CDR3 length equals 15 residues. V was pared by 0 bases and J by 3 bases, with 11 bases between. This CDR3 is CASSLGGRATDTQYF. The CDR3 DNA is TGTGCCAGCAGCTTGGGGGGCAGGGCTACAGATACGCAGTATTTT.

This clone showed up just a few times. CDR3 nucleotide sequence: TGTGCCAGTAGTCCATTCGGGGGGAGCACTGAAGCTTTCTTT. Encoded protein: CASSPFGGSTEAFF. V gene TRBV19 combines with J gene TRBJ1-1; D possibly corresponds to TRBD1 (5 bases). Germline assignment: CDR1 LNHDA and CDR2 SQIVND (reference sequence). CDR3 size: 14 residues. Trimming took 5 bases from V and 4 from J, leaving 14 bases between them.

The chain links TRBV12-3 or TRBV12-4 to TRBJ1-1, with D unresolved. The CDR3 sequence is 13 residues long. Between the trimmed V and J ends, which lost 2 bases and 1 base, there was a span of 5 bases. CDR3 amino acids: CASSLLTNTEAFF. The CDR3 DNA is TGTGCCAGCAGTTTATTAACGAACACTGAAGCTTTCTTT.

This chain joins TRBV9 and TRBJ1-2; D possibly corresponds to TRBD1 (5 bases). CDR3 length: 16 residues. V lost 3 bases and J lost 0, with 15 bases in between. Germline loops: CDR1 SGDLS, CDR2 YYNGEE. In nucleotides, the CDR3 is TGTGCCAGCAGCGCCCGAACGGGGCTTGCTAACTATGGCTACACCTTC. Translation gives CASSARTGLANYGYTF.

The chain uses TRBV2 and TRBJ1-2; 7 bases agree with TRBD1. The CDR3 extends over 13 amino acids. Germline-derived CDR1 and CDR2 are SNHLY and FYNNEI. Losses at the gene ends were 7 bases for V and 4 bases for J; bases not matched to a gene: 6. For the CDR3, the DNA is TGTGCCAGCAACCCACGGGACAGCTATGGCTACACCTTC. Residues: CASNPRDSYGYTF.

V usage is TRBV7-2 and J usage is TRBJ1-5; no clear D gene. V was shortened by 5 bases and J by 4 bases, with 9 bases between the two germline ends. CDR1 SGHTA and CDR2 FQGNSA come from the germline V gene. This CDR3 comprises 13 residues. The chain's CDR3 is CASSNIGNQPQHF. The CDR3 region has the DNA TGTGCCAGCAGCAACATCGGGAATCAGCCCCAGCATTTT.

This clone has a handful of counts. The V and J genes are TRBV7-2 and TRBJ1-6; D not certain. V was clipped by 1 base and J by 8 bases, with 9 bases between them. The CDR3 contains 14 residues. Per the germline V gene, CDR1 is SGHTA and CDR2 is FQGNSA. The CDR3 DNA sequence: TGTGCCAGCAGCTTAGTTTTCGGGGATTCACCCCTCCACTTT. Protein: CASSLVFGDSPLHF.

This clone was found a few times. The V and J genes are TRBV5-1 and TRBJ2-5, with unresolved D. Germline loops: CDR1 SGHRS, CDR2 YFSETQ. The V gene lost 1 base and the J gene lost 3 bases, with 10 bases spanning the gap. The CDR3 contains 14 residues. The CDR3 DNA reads TGCGCCAGCAGCTTGCTCCCGAGCGAAGAGACCCAGTACTTC. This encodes CASSLLPSEETQYF.

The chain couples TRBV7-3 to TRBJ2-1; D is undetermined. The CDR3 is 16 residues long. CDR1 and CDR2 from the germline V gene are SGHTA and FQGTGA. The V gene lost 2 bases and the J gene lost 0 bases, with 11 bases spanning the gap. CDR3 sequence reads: CASSLRSGSSYNEQFF. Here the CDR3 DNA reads TGTGCCAGCAGCTTACGGTCGGGTAGCTCCTACAATGAGCAGTTCTTC.

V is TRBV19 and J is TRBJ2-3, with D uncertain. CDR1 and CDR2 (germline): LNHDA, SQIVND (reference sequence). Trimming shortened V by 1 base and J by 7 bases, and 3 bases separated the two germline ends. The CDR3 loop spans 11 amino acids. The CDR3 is CASSIGYTQYF. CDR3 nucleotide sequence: TGTGCCAGTAGTATAGGTTATACGCAGTATTTT.

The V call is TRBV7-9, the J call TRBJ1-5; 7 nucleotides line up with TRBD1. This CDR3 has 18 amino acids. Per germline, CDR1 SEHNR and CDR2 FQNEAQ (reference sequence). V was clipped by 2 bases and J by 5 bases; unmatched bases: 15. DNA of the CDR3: TGTGCCAGCAGCTTAACCTATCCTTCTAACAGGGGAGATCAGCCCCAGCATTTT. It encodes CASSLTYPSNRGDQPQHF.

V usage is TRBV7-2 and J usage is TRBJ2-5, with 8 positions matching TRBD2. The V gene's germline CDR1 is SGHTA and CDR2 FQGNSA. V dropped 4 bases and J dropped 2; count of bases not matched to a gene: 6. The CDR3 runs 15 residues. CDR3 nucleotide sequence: TGTGCCAGCAGCTACGGGGGGGGTTATCAAGAGACCCAGTACTTC. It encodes CASSYGGGYQETQYF. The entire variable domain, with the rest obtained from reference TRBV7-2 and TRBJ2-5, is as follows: GAGVSQSPSNKVTEKGKDVELRCDPISGHTALYWYRQSLGQGLEFLIYFQGNSAPDKSGLPSDRFSAERTGGSVSTLTIQRTQQEDSAVYLCASSYGGGYQETQYFGPGTRLLVL.